The T cell receptor (beta chain) under discussion was sequenced for a study of metastatic and nonmetastatic thyroid tumors (dated by TCRdb to 2020 to 2021). General notes on the study: Repertoires from peripheral blood and from tumor or nodule tissue samples of malignant and benign thyroid patients were compared.

Libraries were prepared through PCR. Sequencer: Illumina HiSeq 4000. The TCR beta-chain CDR3 region of each patient was profiled by high-throughput sequencing. The original pipeline was this. The researchers built a classifier to tell apart papillary thyroid cancer patients with distant metastasis, based on CDR3 differences among clinicopathological groups. To measure repertoire diversity the researchers used the Shannon index, while the Morisita-Horn index served to gauge how similar the tumor and blood repertoires were. TCRdb applied fastp at Q25 and MiXCR to the public reads, then kept only in-frame beta chains. What appears here as the V and J calls and clone size reflects TCRdb's work, not the paper's. The table for this sample lists 91,000 or so clones; 10% to 15% of them were counted only once. The top ten hold around 11% of the sample. Study-wide conclusions, independent of this receptor: TCR beta diversity was reported as significantly higher in malignant tumors than in benign nodules, in both blood and tumor samples.

No patient had received any treatment before thyroid surgery. Patient clinical samples collected from about 2012 to 2018 were retrospectively analysed using T-cell receptor beta sequencing. In its sample, this clone was seen many times. The target of this receptor is not known. Base qualities are not recorded, but no much larger clone differs from it by a single base. Unmatched junction bases come to 10, with V trimmed by 6 bases and J by 6 bases. From cysteine to phenylalanine, the CDR3 is 15 amino acids long. Of all the DNA, just the CDR3 is kept, 45 bases in frame from base 1. In the germline V gene, CDR1 corresponds to KGHSH and CDR2 to LQKENI.

The source is a female donor with papillary thyroid cancer or a benign thyroid nodule (not recorded which). Some clones in this sample may be carry-over from other donors' samples. The chain couples TRBV18 to TRBJ1-5, with 8 junctional bases fitting TRBD1. Sequencing was performed on blood. The CDR3 region: CASSRGAGGFQPQHF. The DNA sequence follows: TGTGCCAGCTCGCGTGGAGCAGGGGGCTTTCAGCCCCAGCATTTT.